A single T cell receptor beta chain is shown here with its context. Its target is unknown. V dropped 4 bases and J dropped 8; count of bases not matched to a gene: 10. CDR3 length: 16 amino acids. Germline values: CDR1 SGDLS, CDR2 YYNGEE. This sample was included in a study of cytomegalovirus exposure and HLA in healthy donors. General observations from the study: Later work found most CMV-associated TCR beta chains apparently HLA-restricted. In an earlier analysis, about 87% or about 30%: the productive usage of most TCR beta V segments. A later analysis linked a missense variant in DCLRE1C to the trimming of TCR beta V and J genes.

The donors were healthy bone marrow donors. This PCR relied on a set of 60 Vbeta primers and 13 Jbeta primers. The method was immunoSEQ multiplex PCR; TCRdb's version includes in-frame clones alone and lacks a portion of them. The repertoire includes about 130,000 clones, approximately 80% of them detected once, and about 1.5% sits in the top ten. The chain joins TRBV9 to TRBJ2-4; 12 positions agree with TRBD2. The TCR sequence derives from a female donor in good health and CMV-seronegative. Sequences were obtained from PBMCs. CDR3: CASSSSGRAGGDIQYF. CDR3 bases: TGTGCCAGCAGCTCTAGCGGGAGGGCCGGGGGAGACATTCAGTACTTC.